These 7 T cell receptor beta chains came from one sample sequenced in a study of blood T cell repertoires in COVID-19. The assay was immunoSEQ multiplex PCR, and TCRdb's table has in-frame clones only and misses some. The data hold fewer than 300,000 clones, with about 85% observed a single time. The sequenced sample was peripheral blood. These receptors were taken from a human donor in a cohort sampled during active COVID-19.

CDR3 sequence: CASSPRLVGTEAFF. CDR3 nucleotide sequence: TGTGCCAGCTCACCACGACTGGTCGGCACTGAAGCTTTCTTT. The V and J genes are TRBV18 and TRBJ1-1; the D is unclear. The CDR3 sequence is 14 residues long. Trimming removed 1 base at V and 4 bases at J, with 10 bases between. Germline V gene lookup returns CDR1 KGHSH and CDR2 LQKENI.

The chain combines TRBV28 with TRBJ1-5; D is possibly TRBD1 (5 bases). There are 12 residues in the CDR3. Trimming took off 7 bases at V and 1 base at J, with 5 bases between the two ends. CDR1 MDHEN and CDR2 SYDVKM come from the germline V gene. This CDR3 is CASTGSNQPQHF. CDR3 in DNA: TGTGCCAGCACAGGGAGCAATCAGCCCCAGCATTTT.

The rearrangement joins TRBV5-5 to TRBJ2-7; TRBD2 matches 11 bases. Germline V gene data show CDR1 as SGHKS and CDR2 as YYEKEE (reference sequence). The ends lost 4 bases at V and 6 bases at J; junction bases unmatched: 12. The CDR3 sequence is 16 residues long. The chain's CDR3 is CASSPGGTSGSSEQYF. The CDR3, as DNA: TGTGCCAGCAGCCCTGGGGGTACTAGCGGGAGCTCCGAGCAGTACTTC.

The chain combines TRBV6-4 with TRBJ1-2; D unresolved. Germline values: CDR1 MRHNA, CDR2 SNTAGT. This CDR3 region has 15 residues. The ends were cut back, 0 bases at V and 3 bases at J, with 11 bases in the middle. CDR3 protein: CASSDSQYPYYGYTF. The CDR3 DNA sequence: TGTGCCAGCAGTGACTCACAGTACCCCTACTATGGCTACACCTTC.

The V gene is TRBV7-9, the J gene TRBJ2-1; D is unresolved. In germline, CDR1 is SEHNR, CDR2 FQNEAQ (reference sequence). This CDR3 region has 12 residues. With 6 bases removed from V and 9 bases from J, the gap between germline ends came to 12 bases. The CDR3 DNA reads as TGTGCCAGCAGTCCCATGGGCGTTGAGCAGTTCTTC. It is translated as CASSPMGVEQFF.

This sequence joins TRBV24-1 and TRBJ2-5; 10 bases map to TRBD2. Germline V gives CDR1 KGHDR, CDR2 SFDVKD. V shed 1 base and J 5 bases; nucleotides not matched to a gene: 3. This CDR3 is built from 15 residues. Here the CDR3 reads CATSDFASGSETQYF. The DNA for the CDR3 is TGTGCCACCAGTGATTTTGCTAGCGGGAGTGAGACCCAGTACTTC.

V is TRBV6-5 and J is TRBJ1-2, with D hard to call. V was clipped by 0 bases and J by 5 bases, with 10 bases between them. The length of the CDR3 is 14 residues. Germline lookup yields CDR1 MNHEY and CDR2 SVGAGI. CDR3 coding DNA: TGTGCCAGCAGTTACTCGCCGGGAGGGTATGGCTACACCTTC. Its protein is CASSYSPGGYGYTF.